The T cell receptor (beta chain) under discussion was sequenced for a study of cytomegalovirus exposure and HLA in healthy donors. Study in general: From donors who were HLA-typed, an early data release held around 80 million unique TCRs. Membership in the Caucasian-associated ancestry cluster was found for 81% of 398 genotyped donors.

The PCR was carried out with 60 Vbeta primers and 13 Jbeta primers. The data were produced by immunoSEQ multiplex PCR, yet TCRdb's version contains in-frame clones alone and is incomplete. This table holds 100,000 to 150,000 clones, roughly 66% found once. Study findings and constraints: V- and J-gene trimming in TCR beta was tied to a missense DCLRE1C variant by an analysis performed later.

As for the donors, each was a healthy bone marrow donor. Unmatched junction bases numbered 3, after V lost 4 bases and J lost 2 bases. The CDR3 loop spans 15 amino acids. The V gene's germline CDR1 is SGHRS and CDR2 YFSETQ. Comment on this clone: Its specificity is unknown.

The sequenced sample was PBMCs. V is TRBV5-1 and J is TRBJ2-6; TRBD1 agrees at 7 bases. This TCR was sampled from a man between 18 and 29 years old in good health and CMV-seronegative. The CDR3 spells CASSATGTGANVLTF. CDR3 nucleotide sequence: TGCGCCAGCAGCGCGACAGGGACTGGGGCCAACGTCCTGACTTTC.